This T cell receptor beta chain comes out of a study of T cell repertoires in cytomegalovirus infection. From the reads, TCRdb called clonotypes with MiXCR, one entry per CDR3 protein. This table holds approximately 730,000 distinct CDR3 sequences, roughly 29% found once. This clonotype was seen many times. Its specificity is unknown. This receptor was obtained from a human donor in good health (CMV status not recorded). Some clones in this sample may be carry-over from other donors' samples. The source was cultured CD8+ T cells from PBMCs, collected from culture after CMV antigen stimulation.

The CDR3 DNA is TGTGCCAGCAGTCCAGAGGGAGCGAACACTGAAGCTTTCTTT. This gives the protein CASSPEGANTEAFF. V usage is TRBV12-3 or TRBV12-4 and J usage is TRBJ1-1, with unresolved D. The CDR3 length is 14 residues. The ends were cut back, 5 bases at V and 1 base at J, with 11 bases in the middle.